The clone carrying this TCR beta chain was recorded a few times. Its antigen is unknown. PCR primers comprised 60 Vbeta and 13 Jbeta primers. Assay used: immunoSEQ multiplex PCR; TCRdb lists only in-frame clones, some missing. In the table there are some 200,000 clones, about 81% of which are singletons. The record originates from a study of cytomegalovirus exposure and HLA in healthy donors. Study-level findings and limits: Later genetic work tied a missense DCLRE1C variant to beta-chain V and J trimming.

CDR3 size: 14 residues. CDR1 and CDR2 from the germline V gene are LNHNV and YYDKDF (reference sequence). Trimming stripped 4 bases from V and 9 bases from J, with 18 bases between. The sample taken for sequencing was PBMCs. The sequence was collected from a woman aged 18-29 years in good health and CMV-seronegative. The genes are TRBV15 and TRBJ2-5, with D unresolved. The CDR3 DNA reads TGTGCCACCAGCAACCTCCTGCTCCCAGGCGCCCAGTACTTC. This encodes CATSNLLLPGAQYF.